Included here is one T cell receptor beta chain sequence, with context. What this receptor recognizes is not known. Per-nucleotide qualities are absent, and no much larger clonotype sits a single base away. Stable Graves' hyperthyroidism was defined as the absence of progression to ophthalmopathy over 18 months of follow-up. Hyperthyroidism patients were aged 18 to 65 years and newly diagnosed, with disease duration of less than 2 months. Patients with uncontrolled infections, other autoimmune diseases, pregnancy or lactation were excluded. Clinical symptoms, serum thyroxine and TRAb, thyroid ultrasound, and orbital computed tomography formed the basis for the diagnoses. Ficoll-Paque density gradient centrifugation was used to isolate PBMCs from 8 to 10 ml of fresh peripheral blood. Total RNA was extracted using Trizol reagent, and RNA quality was assessed on an Agilent 2100 Bioanalyzer. The data were obtained in a study of T cells in Graves' hyperthyroidism and ophthalmopathy (dated by TCRdb to between 2018 and 2021). Study-wide context: Peripheral blood samples were taken at initial diagnosis, before any treatment was given. In more than five Graves' hyperthyroidism patients, the study also compared T-cell repertoires from thyroid tissue with T-cell repertoires from blood. The 100 or so discovery patients were randomly split 7:3 into training and test sets. To identify distinguishing TCR V-J signatures, a discovery cohort of around 100 patients was used, comprising roughly 45 with Graves' ophthalmopathy and 57 with stable Graves' hyperthyroidism. Prospective prediction of ophthalmopathy was tested in an independent validation cohort of under 20 hyperthyroidism patients and 17 patients who later progressed to ophthalmopathy. The paper describes TCR Vbeta CDR3 sequencing of 135 peripheral blood samples, made up of 43 ophthalmopathy patients, some 80 hyperthyroidism patients and roughly 17 progressor patients. After blood sampling, hyperthyroidism patients were treated with methimazole at a starting dose of 30 mg daily, and ophthalmopathy patients were treated with high-dose intravenous methylprednisolone.

CDR1 and CDR2, looked up from the germline V gene, are SGHAT and FQNNGV. The CDR3 runs 14 residues from the cysteine to the phenylalanine. The sequence is cut down to CDR3 DNA, 42 bases in frame from base 1. The germline V end is reduced by 11 bases and the J end by 9 bases; junction bases left unmatched: 12. The TCR beta CDR3 regions were amplified from the RNA transcripts. A first-round RT-PCR of the TCR CDR3 used the HTBI primer set with the Qiagen OneStep RT-PCR kit. A second multiplex PCR round built the libraries, followed by size selection and purification. Libraries were sequenced paired-end with 100 bp reads on an Illumina HiSeq2000. For the original study's pipeline: SOAPnuke was used to process the raw data, with reads discarded if the reads contained adapters or uncalled bases, had a mean Phred below 15, or lacked an exact constant-primer or identifier match. COPE v1.2.5 was used to merge high-quality paired reads, and clonotypes were defined as unique nucleotide sequences. Clonotypes were aligned to IMGT TRBV, TRBD and TRBJ reference segments using MiTCR v1.1. The analysis included only V-J combinations with a frequency above 0.0001, which together covered around 99% of the repertoires. The TCS score was defined as the ratio of F50 (clonal expansion) to E x V (chaos), calculated using BLOSUM62-based TCRdist between CDR3 peptides within each V-J. Welch's t-statistics and random forest reduced fewer than 550 V-J features to around 14, which were used in a naive Bayes classifier (R e1071). The similarity between thyroid and blood repertoires was quantified using the Morisita-Horn index. The raw public data were reprocessed by TCRdb itself: fastp quality trimming at Q25, MiXCR clonotype calling, in-frame beta chains only. Every CDR3 protein is listed once, alongside the most common genes and DNA of its rows. The V and J calls shown here were made by TCRdb, not taken from the authors' results. The table for this sample lists hundreds of thousands of distinct CDR3 sequences; roughly 37% of them were counted only once. The top ten clonotypes cover around 10% of the sample.

The paper's findings and limits, for the study overall: Ophthalmopathy was separated from stable hyperthyroidism by a 13 V-J signature model, with around 90% sensitivity and approximately 81% specificity obtained in cross-validation and 80%/75% obtained in testing. In validation, the model predicted progression to ophthalmopathy a median of roughly 6.1 months before onset, with about 70% sensitivity and nearly 75% specificity. Most expanded thyroid clonotypes (frequency above 0.001) were also found in blood, which suggests that blood repertoires may mirror thyroid immune responses. Sample size was not statistically predetermined, and blinding of investigators to group allocation was not performed.

This TCR came from a young man with Graves' hyperthyroidism. Sequenced material: blood. The chain employs TRBV11-2 and TRBJ1-6; TRBD1 matches 8 bases in the middle. The nucleotide sequence is TGTGCCCCGACCCTGACAGGGGAGGGTTCACCCCTCCACTTT. This sequence encodes CAPTLTGEGSPLHF.